The 18 T cell receptor beta chains listed next were all sequenced from one sample in a study of cytomegalovirus exposure and HLA in healthy donors (dated by TCRdb to 2015 to 2018). Library preparation used the immunoSEQ multiplex PCR assay. A mixture of 60 forward primers for TCR Vbeta segments and 13 reverse primers for TCR Jbeta segments was used in the multiplex PCR. TCRdb limited this immuneACCESS table to in-frame rearrangements with V and J called. A share of clones is missing; checked studies link under half to unresolved V genes, and the rest is unexplained. This sample is represented by some 110,000 clones; 74% of them were singletons. The leading ten clones occupy roughly 4% of the sample. Sequencing input: PBMCs. The receptors derive from a woman in her 50s in good health and CMV-seropositive.

V and J are TRBV6-5 and TRBJ1-6; 8 bases map to TRBD1. Germline assignment: CDR1 MNHEY and CDR2 SVGAGI. The CDR3 sequence is 15 residues long. With V trimmed by 6 bases and J by 7 bases, 8 bases remained unmatched. DNA for the CDR3: TGTGCCAGCAGCAGGCTTGGACAGGGCAATTCACCCCTCCACTTT. Encoded protein: CASSRLGQGNSPLHF.

This rearrangement joins TRBV7-2 to TRBJ1-2; D gene ambiguous. The ends were cut back, 3 bases at V and 0 bases at J, with 14 bases in the middle. Germline CDR1 and CDR2: SGHTA and FQGNSA. The CDR3 extends over 16 amino acids. DNA of the CDR3: TGTGCCAGCAGCTTGGGCCCCACCTTAACTAACTATGGCTACACCTTC. As protein: CASSLGPTLTNYGYTF.

The V gene is TRBV18, the J gene TRBJ2-3, with D perhaps matching TRBD1 (6 bases). The CDR3 has 14 residues. Germline V gives CDR1 KGHSH, CDR2 LQKENI. Trimming cost V 5 bases and J 7 bases, with 16 bases left between them. CDR3 sequence reads: CASSGAQGMNTQYF. CDR3 in DNA: TGTGCCAGCTCAGGTGCCCAGGGGATGAATACGCAGTATTTT.

The CDR3 sequence is CATSTASYNEQFF. The CDR3 DNA is TGTGCCACCTCTACAGCCTCCTACAATGAGCAGTTCTTC. This chain uses TRBV15 with TRBJ2-1; D remains unclear. Germline V gives CDR1 LNHNV, CDR2 YYDKDF (reference sequence). This CDR3 comprises 13 residues. V shed 8 bases and J shed 0 bases, with 8 bases lying between them.

The CDR3 coding sequence is TGTGCCAGCAGCTTCGCTGCTAGCGGGGATACGCAGTATTTT. Its protein product is CASSFAASGDTQYF. The chain uses TRBV7-2 and TRBJ2-3, with TRBD2 matching over 8 bases. This CDR3 contains 14 residues. V gave up 3 bases and J gave up 6 bases; unmatched junction bases: 5. Germline V gene sequence: CDR1 SGHTA, CDR2 FQGNSA.

This clone has only one observation. The V gene is TRBV5-8, the J gene TRBJ1-2, with D perhaps matching TRBD1 (6 bases). The germline V gene has CDR1 SGHTS and CDR2 YDEGEE. CDR3 size: 13 residues. The germline V and J ends were trimmed by 1 base and 3 bases, with 7 bases remaining between them. The CDR3 here is CASSLQGYYGYTF. CDR3 coding DNA: TGTGCCAGCAGCTTGCAGGGGTACTATGGCTACACCTTC.

The chain recombines TRBV7-2 with TRBJ2-1, with D perhaps TRBD1 (6 bases). CDR1 and CDR2 from the germline V gene are SGHTA and FQGNSA. CDR3 length: 11 residues. The ends were cut back, 8 bases at V and 6 bases at J, with 8 bases in the middle. CDR3: CASGRGNEQFF. The CDR3 coding sequence is TGTGCCAGCGGCAGGGGCAATGAGCAGTTCTTC.

In this sample, this clone turned up once. This chain uses TRBV11-2 with TRBJ2-3; no reliable D call. The germline gives CDR1 SGHAT, CDR2 FQNNGV. The CDR3 has 16 residues. V gave up 1 base and J gave up 0 bases, with 11 bases separating them. The CDR3 region has the DNA TGTGCCAGCAGCTTAGTAGGTCAGCGAAGCACAGATACGCAGTATTTT. Amino acids: CASSLVGQRSTDTQYF.

The chain carries TRBV28 and TRBJ2-7; tentative D call: TRBD2 (6 bases). Germline V lookup: CDR1 MDHEN, CDR2 SYDVKM. With 3 bases removed from V and 6 bases from J, the gap between germline ends came to 12 bases. The CDR3 is 13 residues long. CDR3: CASSLGGGREQYF. The CDR3 bases are TGTGCCAGCAGTTTGGGGGGAGGACGCGAGCAGTACTTC.

Comments on this clone: Germline is not matched at one junction end, which may reflect a read error. This chain joins TRBV2 and TRBJ2-7; 10 bases are shared with TRBD2. Germline-derived CDR1 and CDR2 are SNHLY and FYNNEI. The CDR3 consists of 15 residues. This CDR3 is CVSKERGGSSYEQYF. The CDR3 DNA reads TGTGTCAGCAAAGAGCGGGGGGGGAGCTCCTACGAGCAGTACTTC.

This chain joins TRBV6-5 and TRBJ2-1; maybe TRBD1 (5 bases). Germline V lookup: CDR1 MNHEY, CDR2 SVGAGI. This CDR3 contains 16 residues. With 2 bases removed from V and 0 bases from J, the gap between germline ends came to 11 bases. CDR3 region: CASSYATVSSYNEQFF. The CDR3 coding sequence is TGTGCCAGCAGTTACGCGACAGTGAGCTCCTACAATGAGCAGTTCTTC.

The chain employs TRBV9 and TRBJ2-2; D uncertain. With 2 bases removed from V and 6 bases from J, the gap between germline ends came to 8 bases. The CDR3 covers 13 residues. CDR1 is SGDLS, CDR2 YYNGEE, per germline. CDR3 loop: CASSVLLAGELFF. CDR3 nucleotides: TGTGCCAGCAGCGTTTTACTGGCCGGGGAGCTGTTTTTT. The whole variable domain, remainder taken from reference TRBV9 and TRBJ2-2, is DSGVTQTPKHLITATGQRVTLRCSPRSGDLSVYWYQQSLDQGLQFLIQYYNGEERAKGNILERFSAQQFPDLHSELNLSSLELGDSALYFCASSVLLAGELFFGEGSRLTVL.

In DNA, the CDR3 is TGTGCCACCAGCATAAGGGGTAGCAATCAGCCCCAGCATTTT. This gives the protein CATSIRGSNQPQHF. The chain recombines TRBV15 with TRBJ1-5; possible D gene TRBD1, 5 bases. CDR3 length: 14 amino acids. Trimming took off 4 bases at V and 0 bases at J, with 7 bases between the two ends. Per germline, CDR1 LNHNV and CDR2 YYDKDF (reference sequence).

The V call is TRBV18, the J call TRBJ1-1, with D possibly TRBD1 on 6 matching bases. This CDR3 comprises 15 residues. Trimming cost V 6 bases and J 0 bases, with 14 bases left between them. Germline values: CDR1 KGHSH, CDR2 LQKENI. In nucleotides, the CDR3 is TGTGCCAGCTCCCCGTCGGACAGCTTGAACACTGAAGCTTTCTTT. Its protein product is CASSPSDSLNTEAFF.

V is TRBV6-5 and J is TRBJ2-5, with D unclear. The end of the DNA is better explained by TRBJ2-7, so the J call may be wrong. The germline CDR1 and CDR2 sequences are MNHEY and SVGAGI. The CDR3 is 13 residues long. The CDR3 loop is CASKPWSGYEQYF. The CDR3 DNA sequence: TGTGCCAGCAAACCGTGGTCAGGCTACGAGCAGTACTTC.

The chain has TRBV28 and TRBJ1-5, with D maybe TRBD1 (5 bases). Germline-derived CDR1 and CDR2 are MDHEN and SYDVKM. Trimming shortened V by 4 bases and J by 5 bases, and 9 bases separated the two germline ends. The CDR3 has 13 amino acids. This CDR3 is CASSSTGDQPQHF. For the CDR3, the DNA is TGTGCCAGCAGTTCTACAGGAGATCAGCCCCAGCATTTT.

J is TRBJ1-2 and V is TRBV6-1; 8 bases line up with TRBD1. Germline trimming cut 7 bases from V and 6 bases from J; bases unmatched to any gene: 10. Germline V gene lookup returns CDR1 MNHNS and CDR2 SASEGT. The CDR3 runs 14 residues. Here the CDR3 DNA reads TGTGCCAGCATTGGACAGGGTGCGCTTCATGGCTACACCTTC. Translation: CASIGQGALHGYTF.

The chain has TRBV5-1 and TRBJ1-6, with 9 bases aligning to TRBD1. J was trimmed by 9 bases and V by 0 bases; bases with no gene match: 4. Germline assignment: CDR1 SGHRS and CDR2 YFSETQ. This CDR3 has 15 residues. The CDR3, as DNA: TGCGCCAGCAGCTTGGAGGACAGGGGAGTTTCACCCCTCCACTTT. Translating it yields CASSLEDRGVSPLHF.